A selection of T cell receptor beta chains follows, all from one sample in a study of human T cells and chemical hapten exposure. TCRdb re-derived calls from the RACE reads in MiXCR, one entry per CDR3 protein. The data contain 50,000 or so distinct CDR3 sequences, over 9.5% of them seen just once; the ten biggest clones take up roughly 17%. The source was whole blood, collected in connection with sensitization to the hapten diphenylcyclopropenone (DPC). The receptors originated from a woman aged 40-49 years with alopecia areata. Some clones in this sample may be carry-over from other donors' samples. Both conserved end residues are part of each CDR3. A D gene is named only where the DNA matches it firmly. Where a row states a size, it is once, few, many or the class of an expanded clone; other rows omit it.

j_gene	v_gene	len	abundance	d_gene	CDR3aa	CDR3nt
TRBJ1-5	TRBV12-3/TRBV12-4	15	many	.	CASSLEAGGNQPQHF	TGTGCCAGCAGTTTAGAAGCAGGGGGCAATCAGCCCCAGCATTTT
TRBJ1-1	TRBV6-2/TRBV6-3	16	.	TRBD1	CASSYARDRGETEAFF	TGTGCCAGCAGTTACGCTCGGGACAGGGGTGAGACTGAAGCTTTCTTT
TRBJ2-1	TRBV6-2/TRBV6-3	16	few	TRBD1	CASSGTGTGGRIEQFF	TGTGCCAGCAGTGGAACCGGGACAGGGGGACGTATTGAGCAGTTCTTC
TRBJ2-7	TRBV10-3	13	many	.	CAISEEASYEQYF	TGTGCCATCAGTGAGGAGGCCAGCTACGAGCAGTACTTC
TRBJ1-1	TRBV29-1	13	many	TRBD1	CSVEVDRGTEAFF	TGCAGCGTTGAGGTGGACAGGGGCACTGAAGCTTTCTTT
TRBJ2-7	TRBV7-3	15	.	.	CASSLTPGPGTEQYF	TGTGCCAGCAGCTTAACGCCGGGCCCTGGGACCGAGCAGTACTTC
TRBJ1-1	TRBV28	11	few	.	CASSGGAEAFF	TGTGCCAGCAGTGGTGGCGCTGAAGCTTTCTTT
TRBJ2-1	TRBV6-5	18	.	TRBD2	CASSYELAGGISYNEQFF	TGTGCCAGCAGTTACGAACTAGCGGGGGGCATCTCCTACAATGAGCAGTTCTTC
TRBJ1-1	TRBV6-1	14	many	.	CASSDKHGETEAFF	TGTGCCAGCAGTGATAAACACGGAGAAACTGAAGCTTTCTTT
TRBJ2-1	TRBV11-3	15	few	.	CASSLAGGYYNEQFF	TGTGCCAGCAGCTTAGCGGGGGGCTACTACAATGAGCAGTTCTTC
TRBJ1-1	TRBV18	13	many	.	CASSPQEDTEAFF	TGTGCCAGCTCACCACAGGAAGACACTGAAGCTTTCTTT
TRBJ1-1	TRBV11-2	14	few	TRBD1	CASSLQGAIGKAFF	TGTGCCAGCAGCTTACAGGGGGCGATAGGGAAAGCTTTCTTT
TRBJ1-5	TRBV18	16	many	TRBD1	CASSLTGTGVNQPQHF	TGTGCCAGCTCACTGACTGGGACAGGGGTCAATCAGCCCCAGCATTTT
TRBJ1-2	TRBV13	13	few	.	CASRRGTYYGYTF	TGTGCCAGCAGGAGGGGAACCTACTATGGCTACACCTTC
TRBJ2-5	TRBV7-3	13	many	.	CASSLSARETQYF	TGTGCCAGCAGCTTAAGTGCGAGGGAGACCCAGTACTTC
TRBJ2-1	TRBV20-1	14	many	TRBD2	CSAPGTSDPGEQFF	TGCAGTGCGCCCGGGACTAGCGACCCCGGTGAGCAGTTCTTC
TRBJ1-1	TRBV27	15	few	.	CASSLSPSAGTEAFF	TGTGCCAGCAGTTTATCGCCCTCGGCGGGCACTGAAGCTTTCTTT
TRBJ1-1	TRBV18	13	.	.	CASSPGVATEAFF	TGTGCCAGCTCACCAGGGGTCGCAACTGAAGCTTTCTTT
TRBJ1-2	TRBV29-1	11	.	TRBD1	CSVAGTVDYTF	TGCAGCGTGGCGGGGACAGTGGACTACACCTTC
TRBJ2-1	TRBV6-5	13	.	.	CASSSGVYNEQFF	TGTGCCAGCAGTTCGGGGGTCTACAATGAGCAGTTCTTC
TRBJ1-1	TRBV7-2	18	few	TRBD1	CASSLSRDRRSGDTEAFF	TGTGCCAGCAGCTTGTCTAGGGACAGACGCTCGGGGGACACTGAAGCTTTCTTT
TRBJ2-5	TRBV11-2	16	.	.	CASSLDSRAYQETQYF	TGTGCCAGCAGCTTAGATTCCCGGGCATACCAAGAGACCCAGTACTTC
TRBJ1-2	TRBV4-2	14	few	.	CASSQEGGPRTLTF	TGTGCCAGCAGCCAGGAGGGTGGCCCAAGGACGCTCACCTTC
TRBJ2-1	TRBV6-2/TRBV6-3	17	few	TRBD1	CASSPGQGVYRAGEQFF	TGTGCCAGCAGCCCAGGACAGGGGGTTTATCGGGCGGGTGAGCAGTTCTTC
TRBJ1-6	TRBV10-3	15	.	TRBD1	CAIRAEGQGNSPLHF	TGTGCCATCAGGGCGGAAGGACAGGGAAATTCACCCCTCCACTTT
TRBJ2-5	TRBV11-3	14	.	.	CASSRRQEGETQYF	TGTGCCAGCAGCCGGCGGCAGGAGGGGGAGACCCAGTACTTC
TRBJ1-1	TRBV19	17	many	.	CASRKASHRILNTEAFF	TGTGCCAGTAGAAAAGCTAGTCACAGGATTTTGAACACTGAAGCTTTCTTT
TRBJ2-7	TRBV21-1	15	.	.	CASSKPCGPPDEQYF	TGTGCCAGTTCTAAACCATGCGGTCCACCTGACGAGCAGTACTTC
TRBJ1-5	TRBV2	15	few	.	CASSEAAYSNQPQHF	TGTGCCAGCAGTGAAGCAGCGTATAGCAATCAGCCCCAGCATTTT
TRBJ2-4	TRBV11-1	13	.	.	CASSPEPKNIQYF	TGTGCCAGCAGCCCAGAGCCCAAAAACATTCAGTACTTC
TRBJ2-3	TRBV28	17	.	TRBD2	CASSFILAGAPTDTQYF	TGTGCCAGCAGTTTCATCCTAGCGGGGGCCCCCACAGATACGCAGTATTTT
TRBJ2-2	TRBV7-6	15	.	.	CASSPYELNTGELFF	TGTGCCAGCAGCCCTTACGAATTGAACACCGGGGAGCTGTTTTTT
TRBJ2-1	TRBV6-4	17	many	TRBD1	CASSEKVPGQGHNEQFF	TGTGCCAGCAGTGAAAAGGTGCCGGGACAGGGGCACAATGAGCAGTTCTTC
TRBJ2-7	TRBV18	15	many	.	CASSPLHGGFGEQYF	TGTGCCAGCTCACCACTCCACGGGGGTTTTGGAGAGCAGTACTTC
TRBJ2-7	TRBV25-1	14	.	TRBD2	CASSERLADYEQYF	TGTGCCAGCAGTGAAAGACTAGCGGACTACGAGCAGTACTTC
TRBJ2-3	TRBV27	13	many	.	CASSPQRTDTQYF	TGTGCCAGCAGTCCCCAACGAACAGATACGCAGTATTTT
TRBJ2-7	TRBV12-3/TRBV12-4	14	.	.	CASSFTGRSYEQYF	TGTGCCAGCAGTTTTACAGGGAGGTCCTACGAGCAGTACTTC
TRBJ2-3	TRBV5-1	14	few	.	CASSTGDSTDTQYF	TGCGCCAGCAGCACGGGGGACAGCACAGATACGCAGTATTTT
TRBJ2-7	TRBV7-3	17	.	TRBD1	CASSLGTGGTFSYEQYF	TGTGCCAGCAGCCTAGGGACAGGGGGCACTTTCTCCTACGAGCAGTACTTC
TRBJ1-1	TRBV29-1	14	many	.	CSVEAGTPNTEAFF	TGCAGCGTTGAGGCGGGCACCCCAAACACTGAAGCTTTCTTT
TRBJ1-1	TRBV5-1	14	few	.	CASSSGARYTEAFF	TGCGCCAGCAGCTCCGGGGCCAGGTACACTGAAGCTTTCTTT
TRBJ2-1	TRBV5-1	16	few	TRBD2	CASSLTSGGPRDEQFF	TGCGCCAGCAGCCTTACCAGCGGGGGCCCTCGCGATGAGCAGTTCTTC
TRBJ2-5	TRBV20-1	12	few	TRBD2	CSARSGKETQYF	TGCAGTGCTAGAAGCGGGAAAGAGACCCAGTACTTC
TRBJ2-4	TRBV18	16	few	TRBD1	CASSPSGTGGGNIQYF	TGTGCCAGCTCCCCTAGCGGGACAGGGGGCGGAAACATTCAGTACTTC
TRBJ2-7	TRBV28	12	few	.	CASSPIPGEQYF	TGTGCCAGCAGCCCCATTCCTGGGGAGCAGTACTTC
TRBJ1-2	TRBV19	16	many	.	CASKNGAGLGDYGYTF	TGTGCCAGTAAAAACGGGGCAGGCCTTGGCGACTATGGCTACACCTTC
TRBJ1-4	TRBV6-5	14	.	.	CASRVTFDGEKLFF	TGTGCCAGCAGAGTCACCTTCGACGGGGAAAAACTGTTTTTT
TRBJ2-7	TRBV12-3/TRBV12-4	13	many	.	CASSQAGFNEQYF	TGTGCCAGCAGCCAAGCAGGGTTCAACGAGCAGTACTTC
TRBJ1-1	TRBV5-4	16	few	.	CASSTGPVHMNTEAFF	TGTGCCAGCAGCACCGGCCCCGTCCATATGAACACTGAAGCTTTCTTT
TRBJ2-6	TRBV27	16	medium-sized	.	CASSPRTFSGANVLTF	TGTGCCAGCAGTCCTAGGACGTTTTCTGGGGCCAACGTCCTGACTTTC
TRBJ2-5	TRBV27	14	few	TRBD2	CASTSRGGQETQYF	TGTGCCAGCACTTCCCGGGGGGGTCAAGAGACCCAGTACTTC
TRBJ2-3	TRBV4-2	16	medium-sized	TRBD2	CASSQEPTSGADTQYF	TGTGCCAGCAGCCAAGAACCCACTAGCGGGGCAGATACGCAGTATTTT
TRBJ1-6	TRBV6-5	14	.	TRBD1	CASKATGENSPLHF	TGTGCCAGCAAGGCGACAGGGGAGAACTCACCCCTCCACTTT
TRBJ2-3	TRBV6-1	12	many	.	CASIRSLDTQYF	TGTGCCAGCATCAGATCCCTCGATACGCAGTATTTT
TRBJ1-3	TRBV28	13	.	TRBD1	CASTPTGGNTIYF	TGTGCCAGCACCCCGACAGGGGGGAACACCATATATTTT
TRBJ1-6	TRBV27	15	many	.	CASSIGGTVNSPLHF	TGTGCCAGCAGTATCGGGGGGACGGTAAATTCACCCCTCCACTTT
TRBJ2-3	TRBV29-1	12	few	.	CSASGAGDTQYF	TGCAGCGCTTCAGGGGCCGGGGATACGCAGTATTTT